One sample yielded the 27 T cell receptor beta chains listed below, sequenced in a study of blood T cell repertoires in COVID-19. The table came from immunoSEQ multiplex PCR; TCRdb's copy has only in-frame clones and leaves some out. Seen here are tens of thousands of clones, 60% to 80% observed once, and the top ten hold around a fifth. Sequences were obtained from peripheral blood. The origin of the receptors is a human donor with active or convalescent COVID-19. The donor label of this sample is uncertain.

This clone was detected only once. The chain links TRBV4-3 to TRBJ2-1; 8 bases map to TRBD2. The ends lost 2 bases at V and 9 bases at J; junction bases unmatched: 12. Per the germline V gene, CDR1 is LGHNA and CDR2 is YSLEER. The CDR3 spans 16 residues. CDR3: CASSQRGIAGSGEQFF. CDR3 sequence (DNA): TGCGCCAGCAGCCAAAGGGGAATAGCGGGATCGGGTGAGCAGTTCTTC.

The chain couples TRBV24-1 to TRBJ2-7, with D possibly TRBD2 on 6 matching bases. There are 16 residues in the CDR3. Germline-derived CDR1 and CDR2 are KGHDR and SFDVKD. Deletions cut 5 bases from V and 4 bases from J, with 20 bases between. The DNA of the CDR3 is TGTGCCACCAGTGGTCGGACTAACCCCCCATCGTACGAGCAGTACTTC. Amino acid sequence: CATSGRTNPPSYEQYF.

V usage is TRBV5-4 and J usage is TRBJ2-5; D is possibly TRBD2 (6 bases). Trimming cost V 4 bases and J 5 bases, with 15 bases left between them. Germline CDR1 is SGHNT and CDR2 is YYREEE (reference sequence). The CDR3 runs 14 residues. The CDR3 region is CASSHAGSEETQYF. In nucleotides, the CDR3 is TGTGCCAGCAGCCACGCGGGATCGGAGGAGACCCAGTACTTC.

This sequence joins TRBV19 and TRBJ2-2, with 7 bases lining up with TRBD1. From germline, CDR1 is LNHDA and CDR2 SQIVND (reference sequence). This CDR3 has 17 amino acids. V gave up 2 bases and J gave up 4 bases; unmatched junction bases: 10. CDR3 coding DNA: TGTGCCAGTAGTATACCCCTACTAGAGGGGGCCACCGGGGAGCTGTTTTTT. It codes for CASSIPLLEGATGELFF.

The CDR3 loop reads CASSQEGPGPEQYF. CDR3 nucleotides: TGCGCCAGCAGCCAAGAAGGGCCAGGGCCCGAGCAGTACTTC. The chain employs TRBV4-3 and TRBJ2-7, with a tentative D call TRBD1 (5 bases). Deletions cut 0 bases from V and 6 bases from J, with 12 bases between. This CDR3 comprises 14 residues. Germline values: CDR1 LGHNA, CDR2 YSLEER.

The sample holds a few counts of this clone. This rearrangement joins TRBV27 to TRBJ2-1, with TRBD1 identical over 12 bases. The CDR3 is 15 residues long. Germline CDR1 reads MNHEY; CDR2 reads SMNVEV (reference sequence). Losses at the gene ends were 6 bases for V and 7 bases for J; bases not matched to a gene: 7. The CDR3 loop reads CASSSGTGGWNEQFF. CDR3 sequence (DNA): TGTGCCAGCAGCTCCGGGACAGGGGGCTGGAATGAGCAGTTCTTC.

V gene TRBV19 combines with J gene TRBJ2-3; 12 nucleotides line up with TRBD2. This CDR3 is built from 15 residues. Germline V CDR1 and CDR2: LNHDA, SQIVND (reference sequence). The V segment lost 6 bases and the J segment 4 bases; nucleotides outside the gene matches: 5. The CDR3 region is CASSPLAGGADTQYF. The CDR3, as DNA: TGTGCCAGTAGCCCACTAGCGGGAGGTGCAGATACGCAGTATTTT.

This clone was seen a few times. The chain uses TRBV6-5 and TRBJ2-7; tentatively, D is TRBD1 (5 bases). This CDR3 has 13 residues. From germline, CDR1 is MNHEY and CDR2 SVGAGI. V lost 8 bases and J lost 3, with 14 bases in between. The CDR3 spells CASHKTENYEQYF. CDR3 DNA: TGTGCCAGCCACAAGACAGAAAACTACGAGCAGTACTTC.

This clone was seen more than once but under ten times. V and J are TRBV30 and TRBJ1-4; D might be TRBD1 (6 bases). The length of the CDR3 is 13 residues. Deletions cut 2 bases from V and 5 bases from J, with 9 bases between. Per the germline V gene, CDR1 is GTSNPN and CDR2 is SVGIG (reference sequence). The CDR3 loop reads CAWSYRENEKLFF. The CDR3 DNA reads as TGTGCCTGGAGTTACAGGGAAAATGAAAAACTGTTTTTT.

J is TRBJ1-3 and V is TRBV9; 9 bases fit TRBD1. Looked up from germline, CDR1 is SGDLS and CDR2 is YYNGEE. This CDR3 has 17 residues. Trimming took 4 bases from V and 4 from J; bases not matched to a gene: 12. The CDR3 loop is CASSHSSTGGFGNTIYF. The CDR3 DNA reads as TGTGCCAGCAGCCATTCCTCGACAGGGGGATTCGGAAACACCATATATTTT.

CDR3 loop: CASSQERGAGTGGPTNYGYTF. The CDR3 region has the DNA TGTGCCAGCAGCCAAGAGAGGGGCGCGGGGACAGGGGGCCCTACTAACTATGGCTACACCTTC. The genes are TRBV4-2 and TRBJ1-2; 12 bases align to TRBD1. The V gene end was trimmed by 0 bases and the J gene end by 0 bases; junction bases not matched to a gene: 14. Germline V gene lookup returns CDR1 LGHNA and CDR2 YNFKEQ. The CDR3 extends over 21 amino acids.

The rearrangement joins TRBV28 to TRBJ1-1; tentative D call: TRBD1 (6 bases). V was trimmed by 7 bases and J by 0 bases, leaving 9 bases between them. There are 13 residues in the CDR3. Germline assignment: CDR1 MDHEN and CDR2 SYDVKM. CDR3 nucleotides: TGTGCCAGCACCAGGACAGTGAACACTGAAGCTTTCTTT. Translating it yields CASTRTVNTEAFF. The full variable domain, with the rest looked up from reference TRBV28 and TRBJ1-1, is DVKVTQSSRYLVKRTGEKVFLECVQDMDHENMFWYRQDPGLGLRLIYFSYDVKMKEKGDIPEGYSVSREKKERFSLILESASTNQTSMYLCASTRTVNTEAFFGQGTRLTVV.

This sequence joins TRBV15 and TRBJ1-2; 8 nucleotides agree with TRBD1. The CDR3 covers 14 residues. J lost 2 bases, V lost 3 bases, and 2 bases had no gene match. The germline CDR1 and CDR2 sequences are LNHNV and YYDKDF (reference sequence). CDR3 DNA: TGTGCCACCAGCAGGGACAGGGAGAACTATGGCTACACCTTC. This sequence encodes CATSRDRENYGYTF. Filled out from reference TRBV15 and TRBJ1-2, the complete variable domain reads DAMVIQNPRYQVTQFGKPVTLSCSQTLNHNVMYWYQQKSSQAPKLLFHYYDKDFNNEADTPDNFQSRRPNTSFCFLDIRSPGLGDTAMYLCATSRDRENYGYTFGSGTRLTVV.

The chain has TRBV30 and TRBJ1-5; D remains ambiguous. The CDR3 consists of 13 residues. Per germline, CDR1 GTSNPN and CDR2 SVGIG (reference sequence). Trimming left V 1 base short and J 6 bases short, with 10 bases between. This chain's CDR3 is CAWSGHFGQPQHF. As DNA, the CDR3 is TGTGCCTGGAGTGGCCACTTTGGTCAGCCCCAGCATTTT.

The chain combines TRBV5-1 with TRBJ2-6, with D tentatively TRBD1 (5 bases). The germline V and J ends were trimmed by 3 bases and 0 bases, with 7 bases remaining between them. Germline-derived CDR1 and CDR2 are SGHRS and YFSETQ. The CDR3 loop spans 15 amino acids. CDR3 nucleotides: TGCGCCAGCAGCTACAGGACCTCTGGGGCCAACGTCCTGACTTTC. This translates into CASSYRTSGANVLTF.

V and J are TRBV10-3 and TRBJ2-1; 8 bases match TRBD1. The CDR3 consists of 15 residues. CDR1 is ENHRY and CDR2 is SYGVKD in the germline V gene. V dropped 6 bases and J dropped 5; count of bases not matched to a gene: 9. Here the CDR3 reads CAISTRTGKHNEQFF. The CDR3 DNA follows: TGTGCCATCAGCACCCGGACAGGGAAGCACAATGAGCAGTTCTTC.

This chain connects TRBV5-4 to TRBJ1-6; no clear D. Germline V lookup: CDR1 SGHNT, CDR2 YYREEE (reference sequence). CDR3 length: 15 amino acids. V lost 0 bases to trimming and J lost 4 bases, with 8 bases between them. The CDR3 is CASSLGTVYNSPLHF. CDR3 DNA: TGTGCCAGCAGCTTGGGTACAGTTTATAATTCACCCCTCCACTTT.

This chain uses TRBV24-1 with TRBJ2-1; TRBD1 matches 12 bases. Germline V CDR1 and CDR2: KGHDR, SFDVKD. The CDR3 is 16 amino acids. V was clipped by 4 bases and J by 7 bases; unmatched bases: 7. The CDR3 DNA sequence: TGTGCCACCAGTGACCCCGGGACAGGGGGCATGAATGAGCAGTTCTTC. Translated: CATSDPGTGGMNEQFF.

This clone showed up just once. The rearrangement uses TRBV3-1 (or the pseudogene TRBV3-2) and TRBJ2-2; D gene uncertain. Looked up from germline, CDR1 is LGHDT and CDR2 is YNNKEL (reference sequence). The CDR3 covers 13 residues. Trimming left V 1 base short and J 4 bases short, with 4 bases between. In DNA form, the CDR3 reads TGTGCCAGCAGCCAAGTCGTCACCGGGGAGCTGTTTTTT. Its translation: CASSQVVTGELFF.

The chain combines TRBV9 with TRBJ2-4; TRBD1 might be the D (6 bases). V lost 7 bases and J lost 8, with 16 bases in between. CDR1 SGDLS and CDR2 YYNGEE come from the germline V gene. This CDR3 is built from 13 residues. The CDR3 bases are TGTGCCAGCTCGTTGGGGGCCGGGGACATTCAGTACTTC. Its translation is CASSLGAGDIQYF.

The chain links TRBV5-8 to TRBJ1-2; D uncertain. This CDR3 is 15 amino acids long. The ends were cut back, 0 bases at V and 4 bases at J, with 13 bases in the middle. Germline V gives CDR1 SGHTS, CDR2 YDEGEE. CDR3: CASSLVLAGSYGYTF. The CDR3 DNA follows: TGTGCCAGCAGCTTGGTACTAGCGGGAAGCTATGGCTACACCTTC.

The rearrangement uses TRBV27 and TRBJ1-1; D remains unclear. The CDR3 is made up of 14 amino acids. From germline, CDR1 is MNHEY and CDR2 SMNVEV (reference sequence). V was cut by 1 base and J by 1 base, with 7 bases left in between. CDR3 amino acids: CASSLFRTNTEAFF. CDR3 bases: TGTGCCAGCAGTTTATTCAGAACGAACACTGAAGCTTTCTTT.

The rearrangement uses TRBV15 and TRBJ2-5; D perhaps matches TRBD2 (7 bases). The CDR3 extends over 19 amino acids. The V gene's germline CDR1 is LNHNV and CDR2 YYDKDF (reference sequence). V lost 5 bases, J lost 4 bases, and 29 bases lay in between. The CDR3 sequence: CATSPHRGGVGGGGETQYF. In DNA form, the CDR3 reads TGTGCCACCAGCCCCCATAGGGGGGGGGTTGGCGGAGGGGGAGAGACCCAGTACTTC.

The rearrangement joins TRBV4-1 to TRBJ2-5; maybe TRBD2 (5 bases). CDR3 length: 16 amino acids. V dropped 1 base and J dropped 5 bases, with 17 bases sitting between them. Per the germline V gene, CDR1 is MGHRA and CDR2 is YSYEKL. The DNA for the CDR3 is TGCGCCAGCAGCCAAGGCAAGGCCCGAGGGTTGGAGACCCAGTACTTC. The encoded protein is CASSQGKARGLETQYF.

The chain carries TRBV6-5 and TRBJ1-6; D is perhaps TRBD1 (5 bases). Looked up from germline, CDR1 is MNHEY and CDR2 is SVGAGI. Trimming cost V 4 bases and J 7 bases, with 14 bases left between them. This CDR3 is built from 15 residues. The DNA of the CDR3 is TGTGCCAGCAGTTTCCGGGACCGGGGGAATTCACCCCTCCACTTT. This gives the protein CASSFRDRGNSPLHF.

This clone was seen a few times. The chain couples TRBV28 to TRBJ2-7; 8 positions agree with TRBD2. CDR1 MDHEN and CDR2 SYDVKM come from the germline V gene. V shed 8 bases, J shed 2 bases, and the junction held 11 bases outside the gene matches. The CDR3 extends over 15 amino acids. The CDR3: CASSLGTRSAYEQYF. CDR3 sequence (DNA): TGTGCCAGCTCCCTAGGGACTAGAAGTGCCTACGAGCAGTACTTC.

This chain joins TRBV12-5 and TRBJ2-2, with TRBD1 matching 7 bases. The germline CDR1 and CDR2 sequences are LGHNT and FRNRAP. This CDR3 comprises 17 residues. After removal of 0 bases from V and 1 base from J, the junction contained 5 bases not matched to a gene. CDR3 amino acids: CASGLVPTGRNTGELFF. CDR3 bases: TGTGCTAGTGGTTTGGTCCCGACAGGGCGGAACACCGGGGAGCTGTTTTTT.